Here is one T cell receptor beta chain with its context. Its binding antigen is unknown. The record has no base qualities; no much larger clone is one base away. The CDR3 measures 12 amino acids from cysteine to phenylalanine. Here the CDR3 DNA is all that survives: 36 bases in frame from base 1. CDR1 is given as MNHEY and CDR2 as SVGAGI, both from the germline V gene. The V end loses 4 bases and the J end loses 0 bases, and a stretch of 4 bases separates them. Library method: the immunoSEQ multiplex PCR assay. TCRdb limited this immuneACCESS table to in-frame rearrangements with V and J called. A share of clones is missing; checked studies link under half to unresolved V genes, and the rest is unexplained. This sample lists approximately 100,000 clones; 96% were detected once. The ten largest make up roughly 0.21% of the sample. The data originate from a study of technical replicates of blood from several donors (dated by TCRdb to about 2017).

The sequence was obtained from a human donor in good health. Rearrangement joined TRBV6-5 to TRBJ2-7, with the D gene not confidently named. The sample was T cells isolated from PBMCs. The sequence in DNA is TGTGCCAGCAGTTCCAACTCCTACGAGCAGTACTTC. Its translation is CASSSNSYEQYF.